The TCR beta chain under discussion was sequenced for a study of monozygotic twins with inflammatory bowel disease. Study-level findings and limits: Clonotype overlap with others was lower in IBD patients than in healthy twins, a difference that was greatest with disease activity. Patient-specific immunosuppressive treatments may have made repertoires more variable.

Researchers ran eight separate cDNA reactions for each sample. UMIs that had a 6-nucleotide sample barcode were put in using template switching. TCRdb re-called the 5' RACE reads, yielding one record per CDR3 amino acid sequence without DNA. The clone table shows about 450,000 distinct CDR3 sequences, with the ten largest holding 2% to 3%. The V gene's germline CDR1 is SGHNT and CDR2 YYREEE (reference sequence). CDR3 length equals 16 residues. About this clonotype: Its antigen is as yet unknown.

The source material was blood. The receptor's source is a human donor with ulcerative colitis or Crohn's disease, or a healthy co-twin of an affected twin (not recorded which). This chain joins TRBV5-4 and TRBJ2-1; TCRdb's D call, TRBD2, is unchecked because there is no DNA. The CDR3 here is CASSLELAGGLNEQFF.